Listed below are T cell receptor beta chains from one sample, sequenced in a study of shared clonotypes between healthy human individuals. TCRdb's copy holds only in-frame clones and misses some; the assay was immunoSEQ multiplex PCR. The table shows 450,000 to 700,000 clones, with around 95% occurring only once. The sequenced material came from naive CD8+ T cells sorted from blood. These receptors all stem from a woman aged 25 to 39 in good health. Each CDR3 is given without its conserved first and last residue. The order of the fields is CDR3 protein, V gene, J gene.

SVEGQGAISSYNEQF,TRBV29-1,TRBJ2-1
ASSTWTSGRNDEQY,TRBV4-2,TRBJ2-7
AISGPGISPYNEQF,TRBV10-3,TRBJ2-1
ASSPTGNTIY,TRBV19,TRBJ1-3
ASSPDDRGFQPQH,TRBV6-5,TRBJ1-5
ASSLGRGPIYEQY,TRBV27,TRBJ2-7
ASSFWTGVNQPQH,TRBV28,TRBJ1-5
ASSFPGSGNTIY,TRBV28,TRBJ1-3
ASSPSSPVSSGNTIY,TRBV5-8,TRBJ1-3
ASSPLTIGELF,TRBV27,TRBJ2-2
ASSQGRVSYEQY,TRBV4-1,NA
ASSLADRDSYEQY,TRBV5-1,TRBJ2-7
ASSLGTSPGTQY,TRBV27,TRBJ2-5
ARGLLAGTYEQY,TRBV2,TRBJ2-7
ASSLSPWEATNEKLF,TRBV27,TRBJ1-4
ASSLEGSAYEQY,TRBV4-1,TRBJ2-7
ASRLSEGNTEAF,TRBV19,TRBJ1-1
ASSPQGGSGNEQF,TRBV6-5,TRBJ2-1
ASSPRQPYEQY,TRBV14,TRBJ2-7
ASSFGGRAYEQY,TRBV5-4,TRBJ2-7
ASSPPVSGELF,TRBV5-6,TRBJ2-2
ASSLGRQGDTEAF,TRBV7-2,TRBJ1-1
ASSLLGTGVLDNEQF,TRBV27,TRBJ2-1
ASSVDGTGYGYT,TRBV9,TRBJ1-2
ASSLAATGELF,TRBV11-2,TRBJ2-2
ASRHGNSGERHEQY,TRBV7-9,TRBJ2-7
ASSYRTSGRYNEQF,TRBV6-5,TRBJ2-1
ATSRSGPALSGAEQY,TRBV15,TRBJ2-7
ASSHTSFPYEQY,TRBV14,TRBJ2-7
ASSTGFYEQY,TRBV2,TRBJ2-7
ASSGAGGVYEQY,TRBV9,TRBJ2-7
AISESVGANNEQF,TRBV10-3,TRBJ2-1
AISEADPSDETQY,TRBV10-3,TRBJ2-5
ASSGHRGQALTNEQF,TRBV2,TRBJ2-1
ASSLPAGTALTTNEKLF,TRBV28,TRBJ1-4
ASSQRRLAGGEQY,TRBV5-1,TRBJ2-7
ASSHTELAYEQY,TRBV5-6,TRBJ2-7
ASSLYSGFRMNTEAF,TRBV5-6,TRBJ1-1
ASSYSGGGHEQY,TRBV28,TRBJ2-7